This TCR beta chain was retrieved from a study of immune cell composition in non-small cell lung cancer. Looking at the study overall: Lung adenocarcinoma or squamous carcinoma made up most tumours. Points from the study as a whole: Tumour-associated clones >0.5% occurred in 33% of adenocarcinomas, roughly 75% of squamous. Overall clonality, unlike maximal tumour-associated clone frequency, did not predict TIL reactivity.

Comments on this clone: Its cognate antigen is unknown.

The CDR3 runs 17 residues. V trimming: 1 base; J trimming: 4 bases; junction bases outside the gene matches: 9. Normal lung was taken at the farthest possible site, at least 3 cm from tumour. Template was genomic DNA from frozen, unsorted single-cell suspensions. The method was immunoSEQ multiplex PCR; TCRdb's version includes in-frame clones alone and lacks a portion of them. This table holds about 3,000 clones, approximately 70% found once. The TCR comes from a human donor with non-small cell lung cancer. The chain uses TRBV23-1 and TRBJ1-5; TRBD1 matches 8 bases. Being an ORF, TRBV23-1 has a function that is uncertain. Input material: non-adjacent lung tissue. CDR3 sequence (DNA): TGCGCCAGCAGTCAATTGGTCTTGGACAGGGATAATCAGCCCCAGCATTTT. Amino acids: CASSQLVLDRDNQPQHF.